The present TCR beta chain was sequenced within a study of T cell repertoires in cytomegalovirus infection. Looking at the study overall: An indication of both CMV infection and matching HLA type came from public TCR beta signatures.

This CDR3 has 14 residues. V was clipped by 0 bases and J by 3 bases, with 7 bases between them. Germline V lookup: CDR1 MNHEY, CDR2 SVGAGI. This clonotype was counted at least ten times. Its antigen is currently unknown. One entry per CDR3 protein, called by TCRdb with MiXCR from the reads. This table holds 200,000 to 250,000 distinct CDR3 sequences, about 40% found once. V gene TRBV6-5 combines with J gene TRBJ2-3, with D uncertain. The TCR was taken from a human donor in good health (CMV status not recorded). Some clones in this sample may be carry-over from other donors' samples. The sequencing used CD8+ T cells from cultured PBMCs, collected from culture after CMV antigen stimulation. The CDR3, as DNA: TGTGCCAGCAGTTACTCATTGGGGACAGATACGCAGTATTTT. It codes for CASSYSLGTDTQYF.